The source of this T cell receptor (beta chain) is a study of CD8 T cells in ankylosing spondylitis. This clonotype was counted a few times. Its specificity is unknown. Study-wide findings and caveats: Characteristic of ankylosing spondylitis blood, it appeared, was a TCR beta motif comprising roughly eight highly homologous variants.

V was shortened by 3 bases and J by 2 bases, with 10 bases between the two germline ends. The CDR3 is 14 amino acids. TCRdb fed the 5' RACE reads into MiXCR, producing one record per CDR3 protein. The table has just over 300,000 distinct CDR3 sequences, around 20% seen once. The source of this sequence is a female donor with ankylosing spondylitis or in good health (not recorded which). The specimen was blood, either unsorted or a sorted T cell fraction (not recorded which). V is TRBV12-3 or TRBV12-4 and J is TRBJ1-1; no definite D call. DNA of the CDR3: TGTGCCAGCAGTTTCGAGCGAACTAACACTGAAGCTTTCTTT. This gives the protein CASSFERTNTEAFF.